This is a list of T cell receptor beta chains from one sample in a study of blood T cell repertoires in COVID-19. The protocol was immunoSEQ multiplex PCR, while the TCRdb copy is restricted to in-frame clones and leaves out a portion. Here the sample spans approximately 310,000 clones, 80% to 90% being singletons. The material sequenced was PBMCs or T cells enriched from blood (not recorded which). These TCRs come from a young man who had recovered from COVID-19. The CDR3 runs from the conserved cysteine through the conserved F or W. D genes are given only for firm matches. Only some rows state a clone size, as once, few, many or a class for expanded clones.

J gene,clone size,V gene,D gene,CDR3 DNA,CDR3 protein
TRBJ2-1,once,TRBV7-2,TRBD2,TGTGCCAGCAGCCCGACACTAGCGGGGGGCAGGGGTGAGCAGTTCTTC,CASSPTLAGGRGEQFF
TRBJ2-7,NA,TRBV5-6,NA,TGTGCCAGCAGCTTGGGGCCTGCCTACGAGCAGTACTTC,CASSLGPAYEQYF
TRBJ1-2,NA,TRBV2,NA,TGTGCCAGGCGCGAGGGCGTCGGCTACACCTTC,CARREGVGYTF
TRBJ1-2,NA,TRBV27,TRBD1,TGTGCCAGCAGTTTTTCCGGGACAGGCGGCTACACCTTC,CASSFSGTGGYTF
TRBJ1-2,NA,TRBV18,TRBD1,TGTGCCAGCTCGTCGACAGGGGGCGAGGGCTACACCTTC,CASSSTGGEGYTF
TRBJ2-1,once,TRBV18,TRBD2,TGTGCCAGCTCACTGGCGGGGGGACTCTCCTACAATGAGCAGTTCTTC,CASSLAGGLSYNEQFF
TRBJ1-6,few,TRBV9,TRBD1,TGTGCCAGCAGCGTAGGGGGACAGGGACATAATTCACCCCTCCACTTT,CASSVGGQGHNSPLHF
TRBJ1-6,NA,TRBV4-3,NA,TGCGCCAGCAGCCAAGACTCCAGGAATCGTGATTCACCCCTCCACTTT,CASSQDSRNRDSPLHF
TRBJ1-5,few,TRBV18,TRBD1,TGTGCCAGCTCACAATATTGGACAGGGCGGGAGAGCAATCAGCCCCAGCATTTT,CASSQYWTGRESNQPQHF
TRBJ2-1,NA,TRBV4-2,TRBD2,TGTGCCAGCAGCCAAGCAGCGGGGACCACCTACAATGAGCAGTTCTTC,CASSQAAGTTYNEQFF
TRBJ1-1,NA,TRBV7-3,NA,TGTGCCAGCAGCTTATGGGGAGGGGGCACTGAAGCTTTCTTT,CASSLWGGGTEAFF
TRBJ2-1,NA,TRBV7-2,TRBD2,TGTGCCAGCAGCTTAGCTAGCGGGGGGTACAATGAGCAGTTCTTC,CASSLASGGYNEQFF
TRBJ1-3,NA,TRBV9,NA,TGTGCCAGCAGCATACAGGGTCTTTCTGGAAACACCATATATTTT,CASSIQGLSGNTIYF
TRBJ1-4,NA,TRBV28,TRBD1,TGTGCCAGCAGCCGACAGGGATGGGGTAATGAAAAACTGTTTTTT,CASSRQGWGNEKLFF
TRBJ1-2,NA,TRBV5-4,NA,TGTGCCAGCAGCTTGGACAGCTCTAACTATGGCTACACCTTC,CASSLDSSNYGYTF
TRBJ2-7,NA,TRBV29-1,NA,TGCAGCGTTGATGGCTTATTGGCAGGAAAGGCCTACGAGCAGTACTTC,CSVDGLLAGKAYEQYF
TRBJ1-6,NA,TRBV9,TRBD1,TGTGCCAGCAGTTCCGGACAGGGGGGCTTCTCGTTATATAATTCACCCCTCCACTTT,CASSSGQGGFSLYNSPLHF
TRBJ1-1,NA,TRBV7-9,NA,TGTGCCAGCAGCTTACGGGAGCACGGCACTGAAGCTTTCTTT,CASSLREHGTEAFF
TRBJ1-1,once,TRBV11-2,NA,TGTGCCAGCAGGAGCTTAAGGGGCCAGCATGAAGCTTTCTTT,CASRSLRGQHEAFF
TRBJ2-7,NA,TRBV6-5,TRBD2,TGTGCCAGCCGACGGCGGGAGGGGGAGCAGTACTTC,CASRRREGEQYF
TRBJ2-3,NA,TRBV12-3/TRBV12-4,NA,TGTGCCAGCAGTTCGCAGAAAACAGATACGCAGTATTTT,CASSSQKTDTQYF
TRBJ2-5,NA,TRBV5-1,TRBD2,TGCGCCAGCAGCGTCAAAGCGGGGGGGCAGCAAGAGACCCAGTACTTC,CASSVKAGGQQETQYF
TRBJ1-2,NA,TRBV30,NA,TGTGCCTGGGCGGGGTCAGACTATGGCTACACCTTC,CAWAGSDYGYTF
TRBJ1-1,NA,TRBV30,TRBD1,TGTGCCTCGGACAGGGGGCGAGGCACTGAAGCTTTCTTT,CASDRGRGTEAFF
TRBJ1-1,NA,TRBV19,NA,TGTGCCAGTAGTCCGGACAGTCGGAACACTGAAGCTTTCTTT,CASSPDSRNTEAFF
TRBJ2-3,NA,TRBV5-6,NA,TGTGCCAGCAGCCCAACCATCTCGGCAGGGGCGCGAGATACGCAGTATTTT,CASSPTISAGARDTQYF
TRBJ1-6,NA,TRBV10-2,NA,TGCGCCAGCAGTGAGTCGGCGCCAGGGGATAATTCACCCCTCCACTTT,CASSESAPGDNSPLHF